This passage covers 10 T cell receptor beta chains from one sample sequenced in a study of blood T cell repertoires in COVID-19. Only in-frame clones appear in the TCRdb table, and some are missing; sequencing was by immunoSEQ multiplex PCR. The table lists approximately 110,000 clones, approximately 80% of them singletons, with 37% in the top ten. The sample was peripheral blood. These receptors all stem from a man older than 75 with acute or convalescent COVID-19.

This clone came up once. The chain joins TRBV2 to TRBJ1-6, with a tentative D call TRBD1 (6 bases). V lost 6 bases to trimming and J lost 5 bases, with 20 bases between them. The CDR3 length is 17 residues. Looked up from germline, CDR1 is SNHLY and CDR2 is FYNNEI. In nucleotides, the CDR3 is TGTGCCAGCAGACCAATCACAGGGAGAGGGAATAATTCACCCCTCCACTTT. Amino acids: CASRPITGRGNNSPLHF.

The rearrangement uses TRBV4-2 and TRBJ1-1; 8 nucleotides line up with TRBD1. Germline V gene lookup returns CDR1 LGHNA and CDR2 YNFKEQ. The CDR3 runs 13 residues. The junction had 4 bases not matched to a gene; V was cut back by 0 bases and J by 10 bases. DNA for the CDR3: TGTGCCAGCAGCCAAGAACCAGGGACAGGAGCTTTCTTT. Its translation: CASSQEPGTGAFF.

Regarding this clone: Other nucleotide sequences from this sample produce the same CDR3. This chain connects TRBV5-1 to TRBJ2-1; D possibly corresponds to TRBD1 (6 bases). Germline values: CDR1 SGHRS, CDR2 YFSETQ. The CDR3 has 15 residues. V dropped 2 bases and J dropped 0 bases, with 9 bases sitting between them. CDR3 DNA sequence: TGCGCCAGCAGCTTAGCAGGGGTCTCCTACAATGAGCAGTTCTTC. This gives the protein CASSLAGVSYNEQFF.

The V call is TRBV11-2, the J call TRBJ2-1, with 7 bases fitting TRBD2. V shed 8 bases and J 7 bases; nucleotides not matched to a gene: 11. CDR1 SGHAT and CDR2 FQNNGV come from the germline V gene. The CDR3 totals 14 residues. The DNA of the CDR3 is TGTGCCAGCGGGAGGGCCGGGTTACGAAATGAGCAGTTCTTC. Translated: CASGRAGLRNEQFF.

This chain connects TRBV19 to TRBJ1-3; D is unresolved. Trimming pared 5 bases from V and 0 bases from J, leaving 14 bases between. Germline loops: CDR1 LNHDA, CDR2 SQIVND (reference sequence). There are 16 residues in the CDR3. The CDR3 loop is CASSLFATGSGNTIYF. In nucleotides, the CDR3 is TGTGCCAGTAGTCTCTTCGCCACGGGCTCTGGAAACACCATATATTTT.

This sequence joins TRBV9 and TRBJ2-2; a possible D gene is TRBD2 (6 bases). Trimming took 2 bases from V and 5 from J, leaving 13 bases between them. The CDR3 extends over 15 amino acids. The germline V gene has CDR1 SGDLS and CDR2 YYNGEE. CDR3 protein: CASSVEGLITGELFF. Written as DNA, the CDR3 is TGTGCCAGCAGCGTGGAGGGTCTCATAACCGGGGAGCTGTTTTTT.

This chain joins TRBV7-6 and TRBJ2-2, with 8 bases aligning to TRBD2. With V trimmed by 0 bases and J by 6 bases, 3 bases remained unmatched. Germline V gene sequence: CDR1 SGHVS, CDR2 FNYEAQ. The CDR3 is made up of 15 amino acids. CDR3 nucleotide sequence: TGTGCCAGCAGCTTAGCGCCAGCGGGAGCCGGGGAGCTGTTTTTT. Its translation: CASSLAPAGAGELFF.

V and J are TRBV5-8 and TRBJ1-3; D might be TRBD1 (5 bases). CDR1 and CDR2 (germline): SGHTS, YDEGEE. The CDR3 consists of 15 residues. V was trimmed by 1 base and J by 4 bases, leaving 12 bases between them. CDR3 in amino acids: CASSLLGAGGNTIYF. The CDR3 region has the DNA TGTGCCAGCAGCTTGTTAGGGGCTGGAGGAAACACCATATATTTT.

The chain couples TRBV30 to TRBJ2-5; D gene unclear. The length of the CDR3 is 12 residues. V lost 2 bases and J lost 5, with 9 bases in between. Germline V CDR1 and CDR2: GTSNPN, SVGIG (reference sequence). CDR3 sequence (DNA): TGTGCCTGGAGTCCAATTAGCGAGACCCAGTACTTC. This translates into CAWSPISETQYF.

CDR3 nucleotides: TGTGCCACCAGCACCCACAGGGGGCGCCTCAATGAGCAGTTCTTC. Translation gives CATSTHRGRLNEQFF. The rearrangement links TRBV15 to TRBJ2-1; TRBD1 agrees at 9 bases. The V gene end was trimmed by 4 bases and the J gene end by 6 bases; junction bases not matched to a gene: 7. The CDR3 is 15 amino acids. Germline CDR1 is LNHNV and CDR2 is YYDKDF (reference sequence).